This TCR beta chain originates from a study of post-analysis software for immune sequencing data. V shed 0 bases and J shed 14 bases, with 14 bases lying between them. CDR1 is LNHNV, CDR2 YYDKDF, per germline (reference sequence). This CDR3 comprises 13 residues. Libraries were made from TCR beta cDNA, and they carried unique molecular identifiers. One entry per CDR3 protein results from TCRdb running MiXCR on the PCR reads. The sample gives some 690,000 distinct CDR3 sequences, roughly 30% of which show up once; approximately 0.6% is in the top ten. Study-level findings and limits: Controls significantly exceeded multiple sclerosis patients in normalized Chao1 diversity. Compared with controls, patients had more of 4 to 6 TRBV segments, including TRBV5-6, TRBV5-1 and TRBV20-1. The authors found that F measure strongly co-clustered same-batch samples.

About this clonotype itself: Its target is not known.

This TCR derives from a girl aged 10 to 17 with multiple sclerosis. This chain links TRBV15 with TRBJ2-4; no firm D call. The sequenced sample was blood. The DNA for the CDR3 is TGTGCCACCAGCAGAGATCCCTCGTCGGCGAAGTACTTC. It translates to CATSRDPSSAKYF.